Presented here are 27 T cell receptor beta chains from one specimen sequenced in a study of T cell responses to AZD1222 COVID-19 vaccine. TCRdb's copy holds only in-frame clones and misses some; the assay was immunoSEQ multiplex PCR. The profile shows fewer than 180,000 clones, roughly 90% of them singletons. The starting material was peripheral blood, obtained 28 days after the second AZD1222 dose. The receptors originated from an adult who received the AZD1222 COVID-19 vaccine.

This clone was counted a single time. This sequence joins TRBV5-5 and TRBJ2-3; D tentatively reads TRBD1 or TRBD2 (6 bases each). V lost 0 bases and J lost 1, with 15 bases in between. The CDR3 has 17 residues. Germline V gene lookup returns CDR1 SGHKS and CDR2 YYEKEE (reference sequence). DNA for the CDR3: TGTGCCAGCAGCTTGGCCTTTGGGGGGCACGGCACAGATACGCAGTATTTT. Its protein product is CASSLAFGGHGTDTQYF. The full variable domain, in which reference TRBV5-5 and TRBJ2-3 provide the parts outside the CDR3, is DAGVTQSPTHLIKTRGQQVTLRCSPISGHKSVSWYQQVLGQGPQFIFQYYEKEERGRGNFPDRFSARQFPNYSSELNVNALLLGDSALYLCASSLAFGGHGTDTQYFGPGTRLTVL.

This chain joins TRBV4-1 and TRBJ1-1; D is perhaps TRBD1 (5 bases). CDR3 length: 14 residues. The V and J ends lost 1 base and 1 base respectively, with 7 bases between them. In germline, CDR1 is MGHRA, CDR2 YSYEKL. DNA of the CDR3: TGCGCCAGCAGCCAAGGCGGGGCGAACACTGAAGCTTTCTTT. Amino acid sequence: CASSQGGANTEAFF.

V usage is TRBV3-1 (or the pseudogene TRBV3-2) and J usage is TRBJ2-7; 11 bases fit TRBD2. Germline values: CDR1 LGHDT, CDR2 YNNKEL (reference sequence). CDR3 length equals 17 residues. V gave up 0 bases and J gave up 5 bases; unmatched junction bases: 9. CDR3 nucleotides: TGTGCCAGCAGCCAAGATCCCTACTTACTAGCGGGAGACGAGCAGTACTTC. Protein: CASSQDPYLLAGDEQYF.

This clone was seen a single time. The rearrangement uses TRBV5-4 and TRBJ2-1, with TRBD2 matching 8 bases. The CDR3 is 15 amino acids. Germline CDR1 and CDR2: SGHNT and YYREEE (reference sequence). V shed 4 bases and J 4 bases; nucleotides not matched to a gene: 7. This CDR3 reads CASSKGSSGYNEQFF. For the CDR3, the DNA is TGTGCCAGCAGCAAGGGGTCTAGCGGGTACAATGAGCAGTTCTTC.

The chain uses TRBV27 and TRBJ2-7; D is tentatively TRBD1 or TRBD2 (5 bases each). The CDR3 totals 15 residues. The germline V and J ends were trimmed by 5 bases and 0 bases, with 14 bases remaining between them. CDR1 and CDR2 (germline): MNHEY, SMNVEV (reference sequence). The DNA of the CDR3 is TGTGCCAGCAGTGAGGGGTTCGCCTCCTCCTACGAGCAGTACTTC. Translated, it gives CASSEGFASSYEQYF.

This clone was seen a single time. The chain is built from TRBV6-1 and TRBJ1-5, with D possibly TRBD1 on 6 matching bases. Germline V gives CDR1 MNHNS, CDR2 SASEGT. The germline V and J ends were trimmed by 3 bases and 6 bases, with 15 bases remaining between them. The CDR3 runs to 15 residues. The CDR3 DNA reads as TGTGCCAGCAGTGATGTCGGCAGGGGACGTCAGCCCCAGCATTTT. Its translation: CASSDVGRGRQPQHF.

The V call is TRBV2, the J call TRBJ2-2; 8 bases are shared with TRBD2. There are 15 residues in the CDR3. Germline assignment: CDR1 SNHLY and CDR2 FYNNEI. V shed 2 bases and J 7 bases; nucleotides not matched to a gene: 6. As DNA, the CDR3 is TGTGCCAGCAGTGAATTGGGGCGGGAGGTCGGGGAGCTGTTTTTT. Translating it yields CASSELGREVGELFF.

The CDR3 sequence is CASSQEIGQPEAFF. The CDR3 region has the DNA TGTGCCAGCAGCCAAGAAATAGGACAGCCTGAAGCTTTCTTT. The gene calls are TRBV3-1 (or the pseudogene TRBV3-2) and TRBJ1-1; D is possibly TRBD1 (6 bases). Germline values: CDR1 LGHDT, CDR2 YNNKEL (reference sequence). Trimming removed 0 bases at V and 6 bases at J, with 11 bases between. The CDR3 contains 14 residues.

This chain uses TRBV27 with TRBJ2-7; 10 bases match TRBD2. The CDR3 loop spans 18 amino acids. Germline assignment: CDR1 MNHEY and CDR2 SMNVEV (reference sequence). Trimming cost V 8 bases and J 0 bases; bases outside gene matches: 16. CDR3 sequence reads: CASQGGWGTSGVSYEQYF. The DNA for the CDR3 is TGTGCCAGCCAAGGGGGCTGGGGAACTAGCGGGGTCTCCTACGAGCAGTACTTC.

This rearrangement joins TRBV6-5 to TRBJ2-2; 8 nucleotides line up with TRBD2. The CDR3 runs to 13 residues. Germline lookup yields CDR1 MNHEY and CDR2 SVGAGI. The CDR3 DNA reads TGTACCGTGGGCCGGCGGGAGGCCGGGGAGCTGTTTTTT. Translating gives CTVGRREAGELFF.

The chain links TRBV28 to TRBJ1-2, with a weak D call TRBD1 (6 bases). Germline V gives CDR1 MDHEN, CDR2 SYDVKM. The germline V and J ends were trimmed by 7 bases and 5 bases, with 14 bases remaining between them. The CDR3 extends over 13 amino acids. The DNA for the CDR3 is TGTGCCAGCATCGGCCCAGGGGTTTATGGCTACACCTTC. It is translated as CASIGPGVYGYTF.

This clone was detected only a few times. At the DNA level, this CDR3 is encoded by other sequences in the same sample as well. The chain links TRBV7-9 to TRBJ2-2; the D is unclear. V lost 1 base and J 1 base, leaving 4 bases between the germline ends. Germline lookup yields CDR1 SEHNR and CDR2 FQNEAQ (reference sequence). CDR3 size: 14 residues. Here the CDR3 DNA reads TGTGCCAGCAGCTTAGGGGGGAACACCGGGGAGCTGTTTTTT. Encoded protein: CASSLGGNTGELFF. The full variable domain, in which reference TRBV7-9 and TRBJ2-2 provide the parts outside the CDR3, is DTGVSQNPRHKITKRGQNVTFRCDPISEHNRLYWYRQTLGQGPEFLTYFQNEAQLEKSRLLSDRFSAERPKGSFSTLEIQRTEQGDSAMYLCASSLGGNTGELFFGEGSRLTVL.

V and J are TRBV11-2 and TRBJ2-7; no firm D call. Trimming took 0 bases from V and 0 from J, leaving 9 bases between them. CDR3 size: 15 residues. CDR1 is SGHAT and CDR2 is FQNNGV in the germline V gene. CDR3 sequence (DNA): TGTGCCAGCAGCTTAGAGGTATCAGGCTCCTACGAGCAGTACTTC. Translation gives CASSLEVSGSYEQYF.

V and J are TRBV5-5 and TRBJ1-1; D is uncertain. V shed 2 bases and J shed 3 bases, with 11 bases lying between them. Germline lookup yields CDR1 SGHKS and CDR2 YYEKEE (reference sequence). The CDR3 is 14 amino acids. The CDR3 region is CASSLYSWDTEAFF. CDR3 DNA sequence: TGTGCCAGCAGCTTATACTCGTGGGACACTGAAGCTTTCTTT. The full variable domain, rest sourced from reference TRBV5-5 and TRBJ1-1, is DAGVTQSPTHLIKTRGQQVTLRCSPISGHKSVSWYQQVLGQGPQFIFQYYEKEERGRGNFPDRFSARQFPNYSSELNVNALLLGDSALYLCASSLYSWDTEAFFGQGTRLTVV.

The rearrangement uses TRBV6-1 and TRBJ1-1; possibly TRBD1 for D (5 bases). V dropped 0 bases and J dropped 3 bases, with 11 bases sitting between them. The germline CDR1 and CDR2 sequences are MNHNS and SASEGT. The CDR3 is 15 residues long. CDR3 in amino acids: CASSEAPRGDTEAFF. CDR3 bases: TGTGCCAGCAGTGAAGCGCCACGGGGGGACACTGAAGCTTTCTTT.

The J gene is TRBJ2-3, the V gene TRBV11-2, with no clear D. V was cut by 1 base and J by 3 bases, with 14 bases left in between. CDR1 and CDR2 from the germline V gene are SGHAT and FQNNGV. CDR3 length equals 16 residues. CDR3 nucleotides: TGTGCCAGCAGCTTAGCCCTGGTCGTAAGGACAGATACGCAGTATTTT. Its protein product is CASSLALVVRTDTQYF.

The CDR3 spells CASSLPGLNTEAFF. DNA for the CDR3: TGCGCCAGCAGCTTGCCCGGGTTGAACACTGAAGCTTTCTTT. This chain uses TRBV5-1 with TRBJ1-1; D is unclear. Germline V lookup: CDR1 SGHRS, CDR2 YFSETQ. V lost 1 base to trimming and J lost 0 bases, with 7 bases between them. This CDR3 spans 14 amino acids.

Points on this clone: Germline and junction disagree at one end, which may indicate a read error. This chain joins TRBV5-6 and TRBJ2-7; 10 bases map to TRBD2. There are 14 residues in the CDR3. Germline values: CDR1 SGHDT, CDR2 YYEEEE. The chain's CDR3 is CASSLGVSSGSKDF. CDR3 bases: TGTGCCAGCAGCTTGGGGGTGTCTAGCGGGAGTAAGGACTTC. Combining the CDR3 with reference TRBV5-6 and TRBJ2-7 gives the whole variable domain DAGVTQSPTHLIKTRGQQVTLRCSPKSGHDTVSWYQQALGQGPQFIFQYYEEEERQRGNFPDRFSGHQFPNYSSELNVNALLLGDSALYLCASSLGVSSGSKDFGPGTRLTVT.

The chain combines TRBV7-9 with TRBJ1-2, with a possible D match to TRBD1 (5 bases). CDR3 length equals 14 residues. Per the germline V gene, CDR1 is SEHNR and CDR2 is FQNEAQ (reference sequence). The V end lost 1 base, the J end lost 4 bases, and 10 bases lay between the germline ends. Here the CDR3 DNA reads TGTGCCAGCAGCTTAGTCGGGGGATTCTATGGCTACACCTTC. Protein product: CASSLVGGFYGYTF.

This clone came up a few times. The chain combines TRBV29-1 with TRBJ1-2; no firm D call. Germline V gene data show CDR1 as SQVTM and CDR2 as ANQGSEA. This CDR3 region has 13 residues. Trimming stripped 1 base from V and 3 bases from J, with 9 bases between. The CDR3 protein is CSVEGWVDYGYTF. CDR3 sequence (DNA): TGCAGCGTTGAAGGGTGGGTAGACTATGGCTACACCTTC. Using reference TRBV29-1 and TRBJ1-2 for the parts outside the CDR3, the full variable domain is SAVISQKPSRDICQRGTSLTIQCQVDSQVTMMFWYRQQPGQSLTLIATANQGSEATYESGFVIDKFPISRPNLTFSTLTVSNMSPEDSSIYLCSVEGWVDYGYTFGSGTRLTVV.

To note about this clone: The junction departs from the called germline gene at one end, perhaps through a read error. The gene calls are TRBV9 and TRBJ1-4; 8 positions agree with TRBD1. This CDR3 is built from 15 residues. Germline loops: CDR1 SGDLS, CDR2 YYNGEE. CDR3 nucleotides: TGTGCCAGCGGCGTAGAAGGGACAGGAAATGAAAAACTGTTTTTT. As protein: CASGVEGTGNEKLFF.

The chain combines TRBV11-2 with TRBJ2-4; no clear D gene. The germline CDR1 and CDR2 sequences are SGHAT and FQNNGV. This CDR3 contains 14 residues. Trimming shortened V by 6 bases and J by 8 bases, and 17 bases separated the two germline ends. The CDR3 sequence: CASSLPPIGHIQYF. The DNA of the CDR3 is TGTGCCAGCAGTCTCCCACCAATAGGACACATTCAGTACTTC.

The V call is TRBV12-3 or TRBV12-4, the J call TRBJ1-1; TRBD1 is a possible D gene (6 bases). This CDR3 contains 11 residues. The V end lost 4 bases, the J end lost 11 bases, and 11 bases lay between the germline ends. The CDR3 coding sequence is TGTGCCAGCAGTTACAGGGCTGGGGCTTTCTTT. Translation gives CASSYRAGAFF.

The V call is TRBV11-3, the J call TRBJ2-1, with 12 bases matching TRBD2. The V gene's germline CDR1 is SGHNT and CDR2 YENEEA. The CDR3 extends over 16 amino acids. V lost 3 bases to trimming and J lost 6 bases; unmatched junction nucleotides: 6. CDR3 region: CASSLELAGGINEQFF. DNA of the CDR3: TGTGCCAGCAGCTTGGAACTAGCGGGAGGAATCAATGAGCAGTTCTTC.

This chain links TRBV5-4 with TRBJ2-1; D unclear. The CDR3 has 14 amino acids. Germline V lookup: CDR1 SGHNT, CDR2 YYREEE (reference sequence). Trimming left V 2 bases short and J 5 bases short, with 11 bases between. CDR3 in DNA: TGTGCCAGCAGCTTCTCGGGTACCCACAATGAGCAGTTCTTC. It yields the protein CASSFSGTHNEQFF.

This CDR3 reads CSVEEGDAYGYTF. The DNA of the CDR3 is TGCAGCGTTGAAGAAGGTGATGCCTATGGCTACACCTTC. This chain joins TRBV29-1 and TRBJ1-2; no clear D gene. CDR3 length: 13 amino acids. V was shortened by 0 bases and J by 4 bases, with 9 bases between the two germline ends. In germline, CDR1 is SQVTM, CDR2 ANQGSEA.

The rearrangement uses TRBV27 and TRBJ2-3; 7 nucleotides align to TRBD2. With 9 bases clipped from V and 1 base from J, the junction kept 4 bases outside the gene matches. In germline, CDR1 is MNHEY, CDR2 SMNVEV (reference sequence). This CDR3 region has 13 residues. The CDR3 here is CASGRVGTDTQYF. CDR3 sequence (DNA): TGTGCCAGTGGGAGGGTGGGCACAGATACGCAGTATTTT.